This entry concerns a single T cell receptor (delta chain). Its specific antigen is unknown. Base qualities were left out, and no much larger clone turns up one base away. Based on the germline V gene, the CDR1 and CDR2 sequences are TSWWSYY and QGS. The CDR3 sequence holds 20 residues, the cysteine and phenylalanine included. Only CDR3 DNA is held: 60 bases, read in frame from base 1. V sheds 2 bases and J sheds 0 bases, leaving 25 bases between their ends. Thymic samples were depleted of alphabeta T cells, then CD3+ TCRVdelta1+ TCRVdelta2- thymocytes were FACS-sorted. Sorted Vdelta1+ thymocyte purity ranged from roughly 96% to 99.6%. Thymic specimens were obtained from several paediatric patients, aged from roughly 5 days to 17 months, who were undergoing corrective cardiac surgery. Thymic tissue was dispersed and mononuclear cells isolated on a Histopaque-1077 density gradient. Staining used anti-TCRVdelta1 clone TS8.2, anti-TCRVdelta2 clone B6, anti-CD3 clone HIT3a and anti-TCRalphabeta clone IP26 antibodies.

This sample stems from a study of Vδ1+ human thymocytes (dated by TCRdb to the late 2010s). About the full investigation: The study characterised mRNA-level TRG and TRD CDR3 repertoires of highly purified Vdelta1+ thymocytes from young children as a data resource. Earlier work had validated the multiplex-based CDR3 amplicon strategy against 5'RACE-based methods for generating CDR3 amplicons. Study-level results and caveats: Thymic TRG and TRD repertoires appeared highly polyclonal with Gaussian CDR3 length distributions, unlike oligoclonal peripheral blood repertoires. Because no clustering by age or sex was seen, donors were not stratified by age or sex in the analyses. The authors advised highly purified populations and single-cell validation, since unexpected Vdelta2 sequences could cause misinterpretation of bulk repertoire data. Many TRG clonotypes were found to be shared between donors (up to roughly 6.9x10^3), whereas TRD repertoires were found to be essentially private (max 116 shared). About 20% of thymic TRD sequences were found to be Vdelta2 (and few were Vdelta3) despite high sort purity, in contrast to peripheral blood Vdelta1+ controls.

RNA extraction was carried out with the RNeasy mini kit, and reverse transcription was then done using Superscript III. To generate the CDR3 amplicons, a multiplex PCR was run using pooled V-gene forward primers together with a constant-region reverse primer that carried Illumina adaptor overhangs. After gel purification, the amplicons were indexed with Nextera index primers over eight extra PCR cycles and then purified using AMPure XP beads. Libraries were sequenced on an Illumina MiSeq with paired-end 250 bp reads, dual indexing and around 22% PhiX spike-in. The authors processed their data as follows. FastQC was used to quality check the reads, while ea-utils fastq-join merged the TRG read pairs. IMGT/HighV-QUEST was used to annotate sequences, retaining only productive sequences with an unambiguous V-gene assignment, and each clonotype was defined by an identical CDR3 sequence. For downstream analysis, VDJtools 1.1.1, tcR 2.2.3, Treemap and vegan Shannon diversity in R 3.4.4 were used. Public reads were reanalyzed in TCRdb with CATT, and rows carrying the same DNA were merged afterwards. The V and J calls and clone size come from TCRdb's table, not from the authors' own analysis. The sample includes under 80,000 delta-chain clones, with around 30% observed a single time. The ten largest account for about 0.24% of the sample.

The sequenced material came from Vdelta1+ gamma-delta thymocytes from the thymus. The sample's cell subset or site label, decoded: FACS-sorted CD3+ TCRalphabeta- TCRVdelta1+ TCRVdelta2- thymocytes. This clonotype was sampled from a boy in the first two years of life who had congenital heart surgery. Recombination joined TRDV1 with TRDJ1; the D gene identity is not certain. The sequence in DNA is TGTGCTCTTGGGGAATGTCCTTTCCAGGGAGGGTCACCGTACACCGATAAACTCATCTTT. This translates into CALGECPFQGGSPYTDKLIF.